This T cell receptor (beta chain) was profiled in a study of T-cell memory formation after mild COVID-19. This clonotype was seen a few times. V dropped 0 bases and J dropped 5; count of bases not matched to a gene: 9. CDR1 is DFQATT and CDR2 is SNEGSKA in the germline V gene (reference sequence). This CDR3 comprises 15 residues. One entry per CDR3 protein, called by TCRdb with MiXCR from the 5' RACE reads. The sample includes around 320,000 distinct CDR3 sequences, over 25% seen only once; the top ten take approximately 13%. The chain joins TRBV20-1 to TRBJ2-5; 7 positions agree with TRBD1. This TCR was sampled from an adult woman who had mild COVID-19 (a few samples of this study predate the infection). Cell type and time point are not known. The sequenced material came from PBMCs or a T cell subset sorted from them (not recorded which). CDR3 sequence (DNA): TGCAGTGCTAGAGATAGGGACAGATTCTTCGAGACCCAGTACTTC. It is translated as CSARDRDRFFETQYF.